The 9 T cell receptor beta chains listed next were all sequenced from one sample in a study of T cells after yellow fever vaccination. Each CDR3 protein is one row after TCRdb ran MiXCR on the 5' RACE reads. The sample consists of 200,000 or so distinct CDR3 sequences, around 6.7% of them appearing once. This sample comprised CD4+ T cells sorted from PBMCs, obtained on the day of the yellow fever booster vaccination. The source is a man between 25 and 39 years old who received the YFV17D yellow fever vaccine.

This clonotype was found many times. The chain joins TRBV5-1 to TRBJ2-3, with D uncertain. This CDR3 has 12 amino acids. Trimming shortened V by 0 bases and J by 5 bases, and 4 bases separated the two germline ends. CDR1 and CDR2 (germline): SGHRS, YFSETQ. The CDR3 region has the DNA TGCGCCAGCAGCTTGGGAGGAGATACGCAGTATTTT. Protein: CASSLGGDTQYF. The variable domain in full, with the rest retrieved from reference TRBV5-1 and TRBJ2-3, is KAGVTQTPRYLIKTRGQQVTLSCSPISGHRSVSWYQQTPGQGLQFLFEYFSETQRNKGNFPGRFSGRQFSNSRSEMNVSTLELGDSALYLCASSLGGDTQYFGPGTRLTVL.

J is TRBJ2-4 and V is TRBV7-8, with 11 bases fitting TRBD1. The CDR3 is 15 residues long. The V segment lost 5 bases and the J segment 6 bases; nucleotides outside the gene matches: 6. CDR1 is SGHVS, CDR2 FQNEAQ, per germline. The CDR3 DNA is TGTGCCAGCAGCCGGACAGGGGGCTTTGGAAACATTCAGTACTTC. Amino acids: CASSRTGGFGNIQYF.

In this sample, this clonotype turned up many times. The chain uses TRBV7-2 and TRBJ2-5; D is undetermined. V was shortened by 5 bases and J by 11 bases, with 15 bases between the two germline ends. In germline, CDR1 is SGHTA, CDR2 FQGNSA. The CDR3 has 12 residues. The CDR3 DNA is TGTGCCAGCAGCCTAAAACCCCCCCGGCAGTACTTC. Its translation: CASSLKPPRQYF.

This clonotype was counted only a few times. The rearrangement joins TRBV3-1 to TRBJ1-3; 8 bases align to TRBD1. The CDR3 is 15 amino acids. V shed 5 bases and J 2 bases; nucleotides not matched to a gene: 5. Per germline, CDR1 LGHDT and CDR2 YNNKEL (reference sequence). The CDR3 DNA reads as TGTGCCAGCAGCACCCGGACAGGGACTGGAAACACCATATATTTT. This encodes CASSTRTGTGNTIYF.

This clonotype was seen ten or more times. V is TRBV10-3 and J is TRBJ2-2; 14 nucleotides match TRBD2. Germline trimming cut 2 bases from V and 4 bases from J; bases unmatched to any gene: 9. The CDR3 consists of 19 residues. Germline CDR1 and CDR2: ENHRY and SYGVKD. The CDR3 here is CAISELPGTSGSSTGELFF. In DNA form, the CDR3 reads TGTGCCATCAGTGAGCTACCAGGGACTAGCGGGAGTAGCACCGGGGAGCTGTTTTTT.

The V call is TRBV29-1, the J call TRBJ2-3, with D uncertain. Germline CDR1 is SQVTM and CDR2 is ANQGSEA. Trimming took off 8 bases at V and 0 bases at J, with 9 bases between the two ends. This CDR3 contains 12 residues. The CDR3 nucleotides read TGCAGCCTTTTGTGGAGCACAGATACGCAGTATTTT. It is translated as CSLLWSTDTQYF.

The V gene is TRBV6-5, the J gene TRBJ2-1, with TRBD2 identical over 13 bases. The junction had 6 bases not matched to a gene; V was cut back by 4 bases and J by 6 bases. CDR1 is MNHEY and CDR2 is SVGAGI in the germline V gene. CDR3 length: 16 amino acids. The CDR3 DNA is TGTGCCAGCAGTTTCCGGACTAGCGGGAGAAGCAATGAGCAGTTCTTC. Translation gives CASSFRTSGRSNEQFF.

The sample holds many counts of this clonotype. The chain joins TRBV20-1 to TRBJ2-3; 8 nucleotides agree with TRBD2. V lost 5 bases to trimming and J lost 1 base; unmatched junction nucleotides: 11. Per the germline V gene, CDR1 is DFQATT and CDR2 is SNEGSKA (reference sequence). The CDR3 extends over 16 amino acids. CDR3 loop: CSARSSGTRRTDTQYF. In DNA form, the CDR3 reads TGCAGTGCTCGATCTTCCGGGACTAGGCGCACAGATACGCAGTATTTT.

This clonotype turned up a few times. The V call is TRBV7-2, the J call TRBJ2-2; D call uncertain. Germline V gene data show CDR1 as SGHTA and CDR2 as FQGNSA. The CDR3 spans 12 residues. Trimming removed 4 bases at V and 1 base at J, with 1 base between. The CDR3 DNA reads as TGTGCCAGCAGCTGGAACACCGGGGAGCTGTTTTTT. Its protein is CASSWNTGELFF.